The T cell receptor beta chain under discussion was sequenced for a study of shared clonotypes between healthy human individuals. Study summary: Donor composition was two women and a few men, aged 18 to 49. Per donor, three plates held CD4 naive cells, three held CD4 memory, two held CD8 naive and one held CD8 memory. Study-wide findings and caveats: Clonotype sharing among donors was thought likely to change with sequencing depth.

This CDR3 has 16 residues. The trim removed 2 bases at V and 4 bases at J, leaving 5 bases unmatched. CDR1 is SGDLS and CDR2 is YYNGEE in the germline V gene. Genomic DNA belonging to each subset was distributed in equal measure over several immunoSEQ plates. The assay was immunoSEQ multiplex PCR, and TCRdb's table has in-frame clones only and misses some. The profile shows 650,000 to 800,000 clones, roughly nine tenths of them singletons. About this clone itself: Its antigen remains unknown.

Positively selected for CCR7, the CD45RO-negative cells used as naive CD8 cells excluded terminally differentiated effector memory CD45RA+ cells. This chain uses TRBV9 with TRBJ2-1, with 11 bases matching TRBD2. The sequenced material came from naive CD8+ T cells sorted from blood. The clonotype comes from a young man in good health. The CDR3 sequence is CASSVAGTSGYNEQFF. The CDR3 bases are TGTGCCAGCAGCGTGGCCGGGACTAGCGGATACAATGAGCAGTTCTTC.